Following are 8 T cell receptor beta chains from one sample sequenced in a study of control samples from healthy donors and cancer patients. Here immunoSEQ multiplex PCR was the method, and the copy in TCRdb shows in-frame clones only, minus some. The repertoire holds 75,000 to 95,000 clones, 75% to 95% seen once, with more than 3.5% in the top ten. The specimen was blood. The receptors originated from a woman younger than 35 in good health.

This chain uses TRBV9 with TRBJ2-3, with D unresolved. Trimming removed 0 bases at V and 0 bases at J, with 8 bases between. The CDR3 has 15 amino acids. Germline CDR1 and CDR2: SGDLS and YYNGEE. CDR3 loop: CASSVGKDSTDTQYF. CDR3 sequence (DNA): TGTGCCAGCAGCGTAGGAAAGGATAGCACAGATACGCAGTATTTT.

This chain links TRBV25-1 with TRBJ2-1, with TRBD2 matching 14 bases. The V segment lost 2 bases and the J segment 10 bases; nucleotides outside the gene matches: 10. This CDR3 contains 17 residues. Germline CDR1 is MGHDK and CDR2 is SYGVNS. The chain's CDR3 is CASSEPFGTSGGEEQFF. DNA of the CDR3: TGTGCCAGCAGTGAACCTTTCGGGACTAGCGGGGGCGAAGAGCAGTTCTTC. Drawing the rest from reference TRBV25-1 and TRBJ2-1, the complete variable domain is EADIYQTPRYLVIGTGKKITLECSQTMGHDKMYWYQQDPGMELHLIHYSYGVNSTEKGDLSSESTVSRIRTEHFPLTLESARPSHTSQYLCASSEPFGTSGGEEQFFGPGTRLTVL.

V gene TRBV19 combines with J gene TRBJ2-2, with D uncertain. Trimming took 4 bases from V and 3 from J, leaving 15 bases between them. From germline, CDR1 is LNHDA and CDR2 SQIVND (reference sequence). This CDR3 region has 16 residues. Here the CDR3 reads CASSKIPGLHTGELFF. The CDR3 region has the DNA TGTGCCAGTAGTAAAATCCCCGGGCTACACACCGGGGAGCTGTTTTTT.

The rearrangement links TRBV9 to TRBJ1-2; 7 nucleotides line up with TRBD1. Germline V gives CDR1 SGDLS, CDR2 YYNGEE. The CDR3 consists of 14 residues. V was pared by 7 bases and J by 4 bases, with 10 bases of the junction left unmatched. CDR3 protein: CASVSMGQTYGYTF. CDR3 DNA sequence: TGTGCCAGCGTTTCAATGGGACAGACCTATGGCTACACCTTC.

The CDR3 nucleotides read TGTGCCAGCAGCCTAGACAGGAACACTGAAGCTTTCTTT. It codes for CASSLDRNTEAFF. V is TRBV16 and J is TRBJ1-1; a weak D match, TRBD1 (5 bases). Per germline, CDR1 KGHSY and CDR2 FQNENV. The CDR3 consists of 13 residues. V was pared by 4 bases and J by 1 base, with 7 bases between.

The chain joins TRBV7-5 to TRBJ1-4. TRBV7-5 has pseudogene status. CDR3 length: 15 amino acids. In DNA, the CDR3 is TGTGTCAGAAGCTGCGGCGGGGGCGTGAACGAAAAACTGTTTTTT. Translation: CVRSCGGGVNEKLFF.

J is TRBJ1-1 and V is TRBV3-1 (or the pseudogene TRBV3-2); D call uncertain. Germline CDR1 LGHDT, CDR2 YNNKEL (reference sequence). CDR3 length equals 15 residues. Trimming cost V 4 bases and J 5 bases, with 17 bases left between them. The CDR3 coding sequence is TGTGCCAGCAGCCCAAGAGCGAACATGCAGACTGAAGCTTTCTTT. Its translation is CASSPRANMQTEAFF.

A remark on this clone: One junction end disagrees with the germline gene, perhaps due to a read error. Written as DNA, the CDR3 is TGTGCCAGCAGTTTAATAGGAAGCCACCGCAATTTT. This sequence encodes CASSLIGSHRNF. The chain employs TRBV12-3 or TRBV12-4 and TRBJ1-1; no clear D gene. There are 12 residues in the CDR3.